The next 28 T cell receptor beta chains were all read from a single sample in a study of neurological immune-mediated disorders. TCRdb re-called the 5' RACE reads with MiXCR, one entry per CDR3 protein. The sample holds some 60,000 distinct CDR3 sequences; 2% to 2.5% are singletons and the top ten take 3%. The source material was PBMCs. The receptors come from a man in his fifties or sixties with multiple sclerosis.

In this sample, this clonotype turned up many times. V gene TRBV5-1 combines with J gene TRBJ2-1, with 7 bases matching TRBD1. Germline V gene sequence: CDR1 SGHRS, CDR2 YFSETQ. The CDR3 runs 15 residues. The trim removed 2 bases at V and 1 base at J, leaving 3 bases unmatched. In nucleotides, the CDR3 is TGCGCCAGCAGCTTTAACAGGGGTTCCTACAATGAGCAGTTCTTC. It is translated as CASSFNRGSYNEQFF.

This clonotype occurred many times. The CDR3 protein is CASSLDRDEQYF. In nucleotides, the CDR3 is TGTGCCAGCAGCTTAGATAGGGACGAGCAGTACTTC. The gene calls are TRBV7-6 and TRBJ2-7; D remains ambiguous. V lost 1 base and J lost 5, with 6 bases in between. This CDR3 is 12 amino acids long. CDR1 is SGHVS and CDR2 is FNYEAQ in the germline V gene.

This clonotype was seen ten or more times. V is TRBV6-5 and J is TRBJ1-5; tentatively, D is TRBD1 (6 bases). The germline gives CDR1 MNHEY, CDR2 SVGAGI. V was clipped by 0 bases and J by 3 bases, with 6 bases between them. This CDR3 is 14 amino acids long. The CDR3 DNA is TGTGCCAGCAGTTACTCGGGGGCCAATCAGCCCCAGCATTTT. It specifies CASSYSGANQPQHF.

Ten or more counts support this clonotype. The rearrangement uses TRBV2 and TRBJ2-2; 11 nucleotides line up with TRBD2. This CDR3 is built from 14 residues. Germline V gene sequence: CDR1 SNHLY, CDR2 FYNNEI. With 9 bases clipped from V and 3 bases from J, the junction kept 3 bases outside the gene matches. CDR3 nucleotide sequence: TGTGCCAGACGACTAGCGGGATACACCGGGGAGCTGTTTTTT. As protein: CARRLAGYTGELFF.

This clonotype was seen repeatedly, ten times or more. The CDR3 sequence is CASSLTGQTGELFF. The CDR3 bases are TGCGCCAGCAGCTTGACGGGCCAGACCGGGGAGCTGTTTTTT. This rearrangement joins TRBV5-1 to TRBJ2-2, with D unresolved. The CDR3 loop spans 14 amino acids. Germline lookup yields CDR1 SGHRS and CDR2 YFSETQ. With 1 base removed from V and 5 bases from J, the gap between germline ends came to 9 bases.

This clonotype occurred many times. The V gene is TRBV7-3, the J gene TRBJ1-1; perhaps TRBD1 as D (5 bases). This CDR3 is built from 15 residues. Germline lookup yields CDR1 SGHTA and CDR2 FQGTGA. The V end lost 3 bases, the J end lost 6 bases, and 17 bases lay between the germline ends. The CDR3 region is CASSLSGSRGAEAFF. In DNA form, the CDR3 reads TGTGCCAGCAGCTTGTCCGGATCTCGGGGCGCTGAAGCTTTCTTT.

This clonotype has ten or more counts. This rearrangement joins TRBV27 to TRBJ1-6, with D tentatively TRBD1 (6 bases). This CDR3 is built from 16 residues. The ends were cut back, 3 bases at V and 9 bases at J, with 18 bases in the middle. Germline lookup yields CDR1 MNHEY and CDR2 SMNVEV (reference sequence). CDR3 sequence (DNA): TGTGCCAGCAGTTTCAGTCTAGTACAGGGTTCTTCACCCCTCCACTTT. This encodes CASSFSLVQGSSPLHF.

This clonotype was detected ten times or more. For the CDR3, the DNA is TGTGCCAGCAGTCCGGACAGGGGCAACACCGGGGAGCTGTTTTTT. It yields the protein CASSPDRGNTGELFF. J is TRBJ2-2 and V is TRBV12-3 or TRBV12-4, with 9 bases aligning to TRBD1. The CDR3 loop spans 15 amino acids. Trimming cost V 5 bases and J 2 bases; bases outside gene matches: 3.

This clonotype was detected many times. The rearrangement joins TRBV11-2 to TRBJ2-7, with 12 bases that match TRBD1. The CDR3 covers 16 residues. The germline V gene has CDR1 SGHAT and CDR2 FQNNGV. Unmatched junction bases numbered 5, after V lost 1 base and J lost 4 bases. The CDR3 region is CASSLGGTGGRYEQYF. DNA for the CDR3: TGTGCCAGCAGCTTAGGGGGGACAGGGGGCAGGTACGAGCAGTACTTC.

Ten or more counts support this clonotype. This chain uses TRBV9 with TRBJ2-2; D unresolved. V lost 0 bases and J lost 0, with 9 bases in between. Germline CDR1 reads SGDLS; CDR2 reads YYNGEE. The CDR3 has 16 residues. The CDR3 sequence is CASSVVPETNTGELFF. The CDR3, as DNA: TGTGCCAGCAGCGTAGTCCCAGAAACGAACACCGGGGAGCTGTTTTTT.

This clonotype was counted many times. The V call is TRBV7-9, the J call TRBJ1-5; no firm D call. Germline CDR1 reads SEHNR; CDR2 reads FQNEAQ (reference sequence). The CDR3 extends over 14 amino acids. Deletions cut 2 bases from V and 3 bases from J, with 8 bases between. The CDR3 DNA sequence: TGTGCCAGCAGCTTAATTGGCCCCAATCAGCCCCAGCATTTT. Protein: CASSLIGPNQPQHF. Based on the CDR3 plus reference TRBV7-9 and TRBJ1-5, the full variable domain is DTGVSQNPRHKITKRGQNVTFRCDPISEHNRLYWYRQTLGQGPEFLTYFQNEAQLEKSRLLSDRFSAERPKGSFSTLEIQRTEQGDSAMYLCASSLIGPNQPQHFGDGTRLSIL.

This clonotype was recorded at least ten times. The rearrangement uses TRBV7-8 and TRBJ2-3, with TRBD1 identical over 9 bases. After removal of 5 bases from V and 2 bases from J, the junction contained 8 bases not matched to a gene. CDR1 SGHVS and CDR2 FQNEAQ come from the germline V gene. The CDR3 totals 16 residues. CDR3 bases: TGTGCCAGCAGCCCTAGGACAGGGGAAGTCACAGATACGCAGTATTTT. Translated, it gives CASSPRTGEVTDTQYF.

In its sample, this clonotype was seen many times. DNA for the CDR3: TGCAGTGCTAGCCCTAAACAGGGCCTGTGGCCCCAGCATTTT. Protein sequence: CSASPKQGLWPQHF. The chain recombines TRBV20-1 with TRBJ1-5; D is perhaps TRBD1 (6 bases). This CDR3 is built from 14 residues. V dropped 3 bases and J dropped 9 bases, with 18 bases sitting between them. CDR1 is DFQATT, CDR2 SNEGSKA, per germline (reference sequence).

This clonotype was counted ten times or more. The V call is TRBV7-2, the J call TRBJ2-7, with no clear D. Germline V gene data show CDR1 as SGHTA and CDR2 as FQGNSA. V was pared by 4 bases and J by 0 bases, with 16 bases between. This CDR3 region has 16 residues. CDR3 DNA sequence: TGTGCCAGCAGCTCCTATTCTGTCGCGGACTCCTACGAGCAGTACTTC. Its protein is CASSSYSVADSYEQYF. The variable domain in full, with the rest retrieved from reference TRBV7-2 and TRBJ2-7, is GAGVSQSPSNKVTEKGKDVELRCDPISGHTALYWYRQSLGQGLEFLIYFQGNSAPDKSGLPSDRFSAERTGGSVSTLTIQRTQQEDSAVYLCASSSYSVADSYEQYFGPGTRLTVT.

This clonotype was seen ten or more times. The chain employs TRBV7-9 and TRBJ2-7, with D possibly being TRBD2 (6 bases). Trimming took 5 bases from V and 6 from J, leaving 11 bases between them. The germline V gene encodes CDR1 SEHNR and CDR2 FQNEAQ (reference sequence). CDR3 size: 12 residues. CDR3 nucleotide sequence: TGTGCCAGCAGCAGAGGAGGGGCCGAGCAGTACTTC. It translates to CASSRGGAEQYF.

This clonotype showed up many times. The CDR3 loop is CSASGTNYEQYF. In DNA form, the CDR3 reads TGCAGTGCTAGTGGCACCAATTACGAGCAGTACTTC. J is TRBJ2-7 and V is TRBV20-1; D not certain. The V gene lost 3 bases and the J gene lost 4 bases, with 10 bases spanning the gap. From germline, CDR1 is DFQATT and CDR2 SNEGSKA (reference sequence). This CDR3 is built from 12 residues.

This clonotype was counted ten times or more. CDR3 DNA sequence: TGCGCCAGCCAAGACAGGGACAAAGGCGAGCAGTACTTC. It specifies CASQDRDKGEQYF. The genes are TRBV5-1 and TRBJ2-7, with 7 bases identical to TRBD1. The CDR3 is made up of 13 amino acids. Germline CDR1 is SGHRS and CDR2 is YFSETQ. With V trimmed by 7 bases and J by 6 bases, 10 bases remained unmatched.

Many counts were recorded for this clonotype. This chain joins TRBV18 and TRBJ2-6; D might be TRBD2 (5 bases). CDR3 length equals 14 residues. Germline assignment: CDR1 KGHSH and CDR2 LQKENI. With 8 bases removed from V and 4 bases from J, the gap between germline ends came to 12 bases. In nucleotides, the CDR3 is TGTGCCAGCCCAAGGGAGTCCGGGGCCAACGTCCTGACTTTC. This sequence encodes CASPRESGANVLTF.

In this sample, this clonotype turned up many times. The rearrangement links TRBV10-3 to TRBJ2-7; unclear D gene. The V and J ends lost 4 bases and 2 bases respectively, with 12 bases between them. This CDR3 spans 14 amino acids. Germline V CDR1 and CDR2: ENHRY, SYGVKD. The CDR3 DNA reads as TGTGCCATCAGTGGGACCACGTACCCCTACGAGCAGTACTTC. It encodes CAISGTTYPYEQYF.

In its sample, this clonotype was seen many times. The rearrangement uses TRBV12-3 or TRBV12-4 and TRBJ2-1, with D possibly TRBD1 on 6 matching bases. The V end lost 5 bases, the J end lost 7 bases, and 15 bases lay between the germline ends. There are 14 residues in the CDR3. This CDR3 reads CASSTLTGINEQFF. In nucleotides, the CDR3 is TGTGCCAGCAGTACGCTCACAGGGATTAATGAGCAGTTCTTC.

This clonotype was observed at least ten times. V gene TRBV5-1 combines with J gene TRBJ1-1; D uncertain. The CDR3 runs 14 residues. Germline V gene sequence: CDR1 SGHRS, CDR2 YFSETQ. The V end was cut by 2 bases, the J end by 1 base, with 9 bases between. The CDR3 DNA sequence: TGCGCCAGCAGCTTATATACAGCGAACACTGAAGCTTTCTTT. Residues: CASSLYTANTEAFF.

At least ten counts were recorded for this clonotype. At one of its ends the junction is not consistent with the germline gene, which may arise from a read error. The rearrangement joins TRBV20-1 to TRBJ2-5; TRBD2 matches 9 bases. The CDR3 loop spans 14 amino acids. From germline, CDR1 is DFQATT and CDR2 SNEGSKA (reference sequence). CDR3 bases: TGCAGGGCTAGTAGCGGGGGTTCCATAGAGACCCAGTACTTC. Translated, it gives CRASSGGSIETQYF.

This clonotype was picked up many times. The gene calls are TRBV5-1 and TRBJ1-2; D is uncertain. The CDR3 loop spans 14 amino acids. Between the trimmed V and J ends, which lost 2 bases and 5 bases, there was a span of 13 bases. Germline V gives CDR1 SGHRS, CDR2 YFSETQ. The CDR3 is CASSFTTDSYGYTF. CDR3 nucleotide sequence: TGCGCCAGCAGCTTCACGACCGATTCGTATGGCTACACCTTC. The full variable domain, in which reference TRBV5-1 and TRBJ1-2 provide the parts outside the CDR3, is KAGVTQTPRYLIKTRGQQVTLSCSPISGHRSVSWYQQTPGQGLQFLFEYFSETQRNKGNFPGRFSGRQFSNSRSEMNVSTLELGDSALYLCASSFTTDSYGYTFGSGTRLTVV.

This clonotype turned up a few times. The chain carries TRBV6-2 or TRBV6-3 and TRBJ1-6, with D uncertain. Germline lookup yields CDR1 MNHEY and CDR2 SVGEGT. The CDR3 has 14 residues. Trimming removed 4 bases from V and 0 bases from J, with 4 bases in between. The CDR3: CASSWSSYNSPLHF. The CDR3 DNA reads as TGTGCCAGCAGTTGGAGCTCCTATAATTCACCCCTCCACTTT.

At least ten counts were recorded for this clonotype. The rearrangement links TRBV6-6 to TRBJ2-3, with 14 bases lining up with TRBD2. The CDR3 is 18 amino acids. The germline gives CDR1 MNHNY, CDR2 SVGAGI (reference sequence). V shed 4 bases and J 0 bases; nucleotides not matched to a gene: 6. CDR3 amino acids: CASSSPTSGGASTDTQYF. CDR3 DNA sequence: TGTGCCAGCAGTTCCCCGACTAGCGGGGGGGCTAGCACAGATACGCAGTATTTT.

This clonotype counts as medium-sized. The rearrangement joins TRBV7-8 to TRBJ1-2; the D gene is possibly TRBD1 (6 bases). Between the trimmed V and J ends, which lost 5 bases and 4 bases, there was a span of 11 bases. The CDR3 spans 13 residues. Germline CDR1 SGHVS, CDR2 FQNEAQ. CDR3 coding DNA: TGTGCCAGCAGCGTAGGGACATCCTATGGCTACACCTTC. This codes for CASSVGTSYGYTF.

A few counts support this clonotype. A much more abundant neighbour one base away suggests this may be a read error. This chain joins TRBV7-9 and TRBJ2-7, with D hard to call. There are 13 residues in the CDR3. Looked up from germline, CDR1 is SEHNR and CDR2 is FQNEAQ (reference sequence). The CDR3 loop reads CASSPRPTYEQCF. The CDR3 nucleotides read TGTGCCAGCAGCCCCCGGCCCACGTACGAGCAGTGCTTC.

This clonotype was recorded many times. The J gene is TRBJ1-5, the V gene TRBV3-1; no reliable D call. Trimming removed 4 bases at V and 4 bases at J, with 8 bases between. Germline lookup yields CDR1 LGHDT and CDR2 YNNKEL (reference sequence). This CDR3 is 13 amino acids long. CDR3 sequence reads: CASSPTPNQPQHF. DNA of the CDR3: TGTGCCAGCAGCCCGACTCCAAATCAGCCCCAGCATTTT.